This T cell receptor (beta chain) was found in a study of T cell repertoires in cytomegalovirus infection. General study findings and limits: The response measured ex vivo was dominated by TCR beta clonotypes (HLA-C-restricted and CMV-specific).

As for this clonotype: Its antigen is as yet unknown.

The CDR3 is 16 residues long. J gave up 2 bases and V 5 bases, and 11 bases lay outside the gene matches. CDR1 is MDHEN and CDR2 is SYDVKM in the germline V gene. TCRdb reprocessed the reads with MiXCR, giving one entry per CDR3 protein. The sample yields 200,000 to 250,000 distinct CDR3 sequences, about 20% seen once. The chain carries TRBV28 and TRBJ2-7; 8 bases fit TRBD1. The sequence came from a human donor in good health (CMV status not recorded). Some clones in this sample may be carry-over from other donors' samples. Sequenced sample: CD8+ T cells from PBMCs. The CDR3 DNA sequence: TGTGCCAGCAGTATCCAGGGGGCGCCTGGGACCTACGAGCAGTACTTC. It yields the protein CASSIQGAPGTYEQYF.